These 6 T cell receptor beta chains share one sample of origin, sequenced in a study of PD-L1 blockade in urothelial cancer. Time point: pretreatment peripheral blood. Sequenced by immunoSEQ multiplex PCR; TCRdb stores in-frame clones only, minus some. Here the sample spans roughly 52,000 clones, less than 85% being singletons. The sample here was PBMCs, taken around atezolizumab (anti-PD-L1) treatment. The receptors were gathered from a man in his 70s with urothelial cancer.

V is TRBV18 and J is TRBJ2-2, with D perhaps matching TRBD1 (6 bases). Germline V gene data show CDR1 as KGHSH and CDR2 as LQKENI. The CDR3 is 15 amino acids. V gave up 4 bases and J gave up 1 base, with 10 bases separating them. The CDR3: CASSRTGLNTGELFF. The CDR3 nucleotides read TGTGCCAGCTCACGCACAGGGCTGAACACCGGGGAGCTGTTTTTT.

The V gene is TRBV6-1, the J gene TRBJ2-1; weak D call: TRBD1 (5 bases). Trimming cost V 2 bases and J 0 bases, with 14 bases left between them. Looked up from germline, CDR1 is MNHNS and CDR2 is SASEGT. The CDR3 has 17 amino acids. The DNA for the CDR3 is TGTGCCAGCAGTGAACTGGCAGGGTCTAGCTCCTACAATGAGCAGTTCTTC. The encoded protein is CASSELAGSSSYNEQFF.

Here the CDR3 DNA reads TGTGCCAGCAGCTTTGCGGGAAGCGGTGAGACCCAGTACTTC. Its protein is CASSFAGSGETQYF. The J gene is TRBJ2-5, the V gene TRBV7-9; perhaps TRBD2 as D (6 bases). The V gene lost 3 bases and the J gene lost 5 bases, with 13 bases spanning the gap. Germline lookup yields CDR1 SEHNR and CDR2 FQNEAQ (reference sequence). This CDR3 contains 14 residues.

This chain joins TRBV11-3 and TRBJ2-1, with D maybe TRBD2 (6 bases). Per germline, CDR1 SGHNT and CDR2 YENEEA. Trimming stripped 1 base from V and 4 bases from J, with 11 bases between. The CDR3 is 15 amino acids. The CDR3 reads CASSLGLDGYNEQFF. Here the CDR3 DNA reads TGTGCCAGCAGCTTAGGACTAGATGGTTACAATGAGCAGTTCTTC.

The chain carries TRBV4-2 and TRBJ1-2; no definite D call. The CDR3 covers 14 residues. V gave up 0 bases and J gave up 9 bases, with 14 bases separating them. Germline V CDR1 and CDR2: LGHNA, YNFKEQ. The CDR3 nucleotides are TGTGCCAGCAGCCAAGATCAAAGACTAACTAGCTACACCTTC. Its protein product is CASSQDQRLTSYTF.

This clone was seen a single time. The CDR3 DNA reads as TGTGCCAGCTCACCACTTCTTGGGACAAACAACTATGGCTACACCTTC. This translates into CASSPLLGTNNYGYTF. V gene TRBV18 combines with J gene TRBJ1-2, with D perhaps TRBD1 (6 bases). Germline-derived CDR1 and CDR2 are KGHSH and LQKENI. This CDR3 region has 16 residues. Trimming shortened V by 1 base and J by 2 bases, and 14 bases separated the two germline ends.